This passage covers 26 T cell receptor beta chains from one sample sequenced in a study of blood T cell repertoires in COVID-19. Clones were read by immunoSEQ multiplex PCR, and TCRdb kept only the in-frame ones, dropping some. The sample carries 98,000 or so clones, 88% recorded once. Input material: peripheral blood. The receptors were sampled from a human donor in a cohort sampled during active COVID-19.

The rearrangement links TRBV6-5 to TRBJ1-2, with TRBD1 matching 12 bases. CDR1 is MNHEY and CDR2 is SVGAGI in the germline V gene. V gave up 0 bases and J gave up 7 bases; unmatched junction bases: 3. The CDR3 contains 15 residues. CDR3 DNA sequence: TGTGCCAGCAGTTACTCGACGGGACAGGGGGCTGGCTACACCTTC. Encoded protein: CASSYSTGQGAGYTF.

The chain uses TRBV6-5 and TRBJ2-7; maybe TRBD1 (5 bases). V lost 2 bases and J lost 4, with 18 bases in between. CDR3 length: 16 amino acids. Germline V gene data show CDR1 as MNHEY and CDR2 as SVGAGI. The CDR3 region is CASSYHTLGAGYEQYF. The CDR3 DNA follows: TGTGCCAGCAGTTACCATACTCTAGGGGCAGGTTACGAGCAGTACTTC.

This clone is a singleton in its sample. The V and J genes are TRBV9 and TRBJ2-3; weak D call: TRBD2 (5 bases). The CDR3 has 13 residues. CDR1 and CDR2 (germline): SGDLS, YYNGEE. Trimming stripped 4 bases from V and 6 bases from J, with 12 bases between. CDR3 DNA sequence: TGTGCCAGCAGCCCTCCTAGCTTGGATACGCAGTATTTT. It translates to CASSPPSLDTQYF. Full variable domain (outside the CDR3, taken from reference TRBV9 and TRBJ2-3): DSGVTQTPKHLITATGQRVTLRCSPRSGDLSVYWYQQSLDQGLQFLIQYYNGEERAKGNILERFSAQQFPDLHSELNLSSLELGDSALYFCASSPPSLDTQYFGPGTRLTVL.

The chain employs TRBV7-2 and TRBJ1-5, with 8 positions matching TRBD1. Germline CDR1 is SGHTA and CDR2 is FQGNSA. This CDR3 spans 14 amino acids. V lost 3 bases, J lost 2 bases, and 0 bases stayed unmatched. For the CDR3, the DNA is TGTGCCAGCAGCTTGGACAGGGGCAATCAGCCCCAGCATTTT. Its translation is CASSLDRGNQPQHF.

This chain connects TRBV6-1 to TRBJ1-1, with D possibly TRBD1 on 6 matching bases. Trimming cost V 4 bases and J 1 base, with 16 bases left between them. CDR3 length: 16 residues. CDR1 is MNHNS and CDR2 is SASEGT in the germline V gene. CDR3 in DNA: TGTGCCAGCAGTGGGGGGCCGGGACGGTGGAACACTGAAGCTTTCTTT. Translation gives CASSGGPGRWNTEAFF.

The chain couples TRBV2 to TRBJ2-7; maybe TRBD1 (6 bases). In germline, CDR1 is SNHLY, CDR2 FYNNEI. Trimming took off 5 bases at V and 1 base at J, with 9 bases between the two ends. The CDR3 runs 13 residues. For the CDR3, the DNA is TGTGCCAGCAGTCGGGACATATCCTACGAGCAGTACTTC. As protein: CASSRDISYEQYF.

V is TRBV29-1 and J is TRBJ1-2, with D perhaps TRBD1 (6 bases). The V and J ends lost 6 bases and 1 base respectively, with 9 bases between them. Germline CDR1 reads SQVTM; CDR2 reads ANQGSEA. The CDR3 runs to 12 residues. The CDR3 reads CSVQDSNYGYTF. DNA of the CDR3: TGCAGCGTCCAGGACAGTAACTATGGCTACACCTTC.

The chain links TRBV12-3 or TRBV12-4 to TRBJ1-1; TRBD1 agrees at 9 bases. The CDR3 is 12 residues long. The J segment lost 11 bases and the V segment lost 2 bases, leaving 3 bases of the junction unmatched. The CDR3 DNA reads TGTGCCAGCAGTTTATTTGACAGGGGGGCTTTCTTT. Encoded protein: CASSLFDRGAFF.

The chain joins TRBV7-9 to TRBJ2-7; tentatively, D is TRBD2 (6 bases). Germline V gene lookup returns CDR1 SEHNR and CDR2 FQNEAQ (reference sequence). CDR3 length: 14 amino acids. The germline V and J ends were trimmed by 3 bases and 4 bases, with 13 bases remaining between them. In DNA, the CDR3 is TGTGCCAGCAGCTTTCGGGGGACGGGGTACGAGCAGTACTTC. Protein product: CASSFRGTGYEQYF.

The chain employs TRBV9 and TRBJ1-1; D not resolved. From germline, CDR1 is SGDLS and CDR2 YYNGEE. V lost 5 bases to trimming and J lost 4 bases, with 18 bases between them. This CDR3 spans 15 amino acids. CDR3 amino acids: CASRVGSSSRTEAFF. As DNA, the CDR3 is TGTGCCAGCAGGGTTGGGAGCAGTAGCCGCACTGAAGCTTTCTTT.

The V gene is TRBV28, the J gene TRBJ1-6; 10 bases line up with TRBD1. Trimming cost V 6 bases and J 7 bases; bases outside gene matches: 9. CDR1 and CDR2 (germline): MDHEN, SYDVKM. The CDR3 loop spans 16 amino acids. Here the CDR3 reads CASSGDRGRTNSPLHF. CDR3 nucleotides: TGTGCCAGCAGCGGCGACAGGGGGCGAACGAATTCACCCCTCCACTTT.

The genes are TRBV28 and TRBJ1-1; 9 bases match TRBD1. Germline CDR1 and CDR2: MDHEN and SYDVKM. V lost 3 bases and J lost 0; bases outside the gene matches: 8. The CDR3 sequence is 17 residues long. The chain's CDR3 is CASSFGTGRGLNTEAFF. The CDR3 DNA sequence: TGTGCCAGCAGTTTTGGGACAGGGAGGGGGCTGAACACTGAAGCTTTCTTT.

This rearrangement joins TRBV19 to TRBJ1-5; D is possibly TRBD1 (6 bases). The CDR3 has 14 amino acids. Germline assignment: CDR1 LNHDA and CDR2 SQIVND (reference sequence). Trimming shortened V by 6 bases and J by 9 bases, and 18 bases separated the two germline ends. CDR3 sequence reads: CASSNPFRDTPQHF. The CDR3 nucleotides read TGTGCCAGTAGCAATCCTTTCCGGGACACGCCCCAGCATTTT.

J is TRBJ1-5 and V is TRBV18; tentative D call: TRBD1 (5 bases). V was clipped by 6 bases and J by 1 base, with 13 bases between them. The germline V gene encodes CDR1 KGHSH and CDR2 LQKENI. This CDR3 has 15 amino acids. The CDR3 region is CASSDQGLSNQPQHF. Here the CDR3 DNA reads TGTGCCAGCTCGGACCAGGGTCTAAGCAATCAGCCCCAGCATTTT.

This chain connects TRBV29-1 to TRBJ2-1, with 10 bases that match TRBD2. This CDR3 contains 12 residues. Germline CDR1 is SQVTM and CDR2 is ANQGSEA. CDR3 bases: TGCAGTGTAGCGGGAGGCGACAATGAGCAGTTCTTC. Protein sequence: CSVAGGDNEQFF.

The rearrangement joins TRBV10-2 to TRBJ2-1, with D perhaps TRBD1 (7 bases). V lost 8 bases, J lost 6 bases, and 35 bases lay in between. The CDR3 spans 20 residues. From germline, CDR1 is WSHSY and CDR2 SAAADI. The CDR3, as DNA: TGCGCCAGCGCGGGACAGCGAACCCGACTCGGACAGCGTGGGACCAATGAGCAGTTCTTC. Protein product: CASAGQRTRLGQRGTNEQFF.

The chain has TRBV12-3 or TRBV12-4 and TRBJ1-6; 7 nucleotides align to TRBD1. The CDR3 spans 13 residues. The V gene end was trimmed by 7 bases and the J gene end by 9 bases; junction bases not matched to a gene: 6. The CDR3 region is CASTDREGSPLHF. The CDR3 region has the DNA TGTGCCAGCACTGACAGGGAAGGTTCACCCCTCCACTTT.

The chain uses TRBV10-2 and TRBJ1-1; 7 nucleotides match TRBD1. Per the germline V gene, CDR1 is WSHSY and CDR2 is SAAADI. The CDR3 is 12 amino acids. The V gene end was trimmed by 4 bases and the J gene end by 10 bases; junction bases not matched to a gene: 6. CDR3 in amino acids: CASSGQGLGAFF. CDR3 in DNA: TGCGCCAGCAGTGGACAGGGTTTGGGAGCTTTCTTT.

The chain combines TRBV19 with TRBJ2-1; TRBD2 aligns across 7 bases. The CDR3 contains 17 residues. Germline loops: CDR1 LNHDA, CDR2 SQIVND (reference sequence). Unmatched junction bases numbered 14, after V lost 5 bases and J lost 4 bases. CDR3 sequence: CASSSISGEVGYNEQFF. The CDR3, as DNA: TGTGCCAGTAGTTCTATAAGCGGGGAAGTGGGTTACAATGAGCAGTTCTTC.

The chain carries TRBV24-1 and TRBJ2-2; a weak D match, TRBD2 (6 bases). CDR1 is KGHDR and CDR2 is SFDVKD in the germline V gene. The CDR3 loop spans 15 amino acids. Trimming left V 4 bases short and J 4 bases short, with 12 bases between. As DNA, the CDR3 is TGTGCCACCAGTGAAGTGGGAGGACGCACCGGGGAGCTGTTTTTT. It translates to CATSEVGGRTGELFF.

The chain links TRBV2 to TRBJ2-3; 9 positions agree with TRBD1. Germline V gene sequence: CDR1 SNHLY, CDR2 FYNNEI. The CDR3 has 15 residues. Trimming took 6 bases from V and 3 from J; bases not matched to a gene: 7. CDR3 sequence (DNA): TGTGCCAGCAGGGAACAGGGGGCGCGGACAGATACGCAGTATTTT. Translated, it gives CASREQGARTDTQYF.

The V call is TRBV5-1, the J call TRBJ1-4; D is uncertain. The V gene's germline CDR1 is SGHRS and CDR2 YFSETQ. Trimming took off 2 bases at V and 5 bases at J, with 13 bases between the two ends. This CDR3 contains 15 residues. DNA for the CDR3: TGCGCCAGCAGCTTCCAAAGTGAGATGAATGAAAAACTGTTTTTT. Residues: CASSFQSEMNEKLFF.

The chain has TRBV19 and TRBJ1-4, with 7 bases that match TRBD1. This CDR3 contains 15 residues. V lost 5 bases and J lost 3; bases outside the gene matches: 6. The V gene's germline CDR1 is LNHDA and CDR2 SQIVND (reference sequence). CDR3: CASSPNRGPNEKLFF. The CDR3, as DNA: TGTGCCAGTAGTCCGAACAGGGGACCTAATGAAAAACTGTTTTTT.

The chain couples TRBV5-5 to TRBJ2-1; TRBD2 aligns across 10 bases. V gave up 4 bases and J gave up 15 bases; unmatched junction bases: 16. Germline assignment: CDR1 SGHKS and CDR2 YYEKEE (reference sequence). CDR3 size: 15 residues. As DNA, the CDR3 is TGTGCCAGCAGCCGGAGCGGGGGGGCCACAGACCGGCTGTTCTTC. This gives the protein CASSRSGGATDRLFF.

The V gene is TRBV29-1, the J gene TRBJ1-2; TRBD1 is a possible D gene (5 bases). From germline, CDR1 is SQVTM and CDR2 ANQGSEA. Trimming shortened V by 3 bases and J by 8 bases, and 22 bases separated the two germline ends. This CDR3 has 15 amino acids. CDR3 sequence reads: CSVDLHQGVSSGYTF. As DNA, the CDR3 is TGCAGCGTTGACCTCCATCAGGGCGTTAGTTCAGGCTACACCTTC.

This clone was counted a few times. V is TRBV12-5 and J is TRBJ2-2; TRBD1 matches 9 bases. Germline V gene sequence: CDR1 LGHNT, CDR2 FRNRAP. The CDR3 is made up of 16 amino acids. V was pared by 5 bases and J by 3 bases, with 7 bases of the junction left unmatched. DNA of the CDR3: TGTGCTAGTGGTGCCGACCGGGACAGGGACACCGGGGAGCTGTTTTTT. This encodes CASGADRDRDTGELFF.